This T cell receptor beta chain came from a study of graft-versus-host responses after intestinal transplantation. V lost 0 bases to trimming and J lost 3 bases, with 13 bases between them. CDR1 is SQVTM and CDR2 is ANQGSEA in the germline V gene. The CDR3 sequence is 15 residues long. About this clone itself: Its antigen is not identified.

The table came from immunoSEQ multiplex PCR; TCRdb's copy has only in-frame clones and leaves some out. The data hold 90,000 to 120,000 clones, with roughly 87% observed a single time. Study findings and constraints: GvH clonotypes were identified within recipient marrow, with a subset emerging first in ileum or blood. The study associated peak circulating GvH clone levels with early post-transplant HvG declines. Some patients had graft-donor T cell macrochimerism, and their allografts showed high graft-versus-host to host-versus-graft clonal ratios.

This chain uses TRBV29-1 with TRBJ2-3; D is unresolved. The sequences come from unstimulated CD4+ T cells sorted from spleen or lymph node cells, collected before transplant. The clonotype comes from a human donor who was the organ donor for an intestinal transplant. This CDR3 is CSVEEGTALTDTQYF. In DNA, the CDR3 is TGCAGCGTTGAAGAAGGAACCGCTTTAACAGATACGCAGTATTTT.